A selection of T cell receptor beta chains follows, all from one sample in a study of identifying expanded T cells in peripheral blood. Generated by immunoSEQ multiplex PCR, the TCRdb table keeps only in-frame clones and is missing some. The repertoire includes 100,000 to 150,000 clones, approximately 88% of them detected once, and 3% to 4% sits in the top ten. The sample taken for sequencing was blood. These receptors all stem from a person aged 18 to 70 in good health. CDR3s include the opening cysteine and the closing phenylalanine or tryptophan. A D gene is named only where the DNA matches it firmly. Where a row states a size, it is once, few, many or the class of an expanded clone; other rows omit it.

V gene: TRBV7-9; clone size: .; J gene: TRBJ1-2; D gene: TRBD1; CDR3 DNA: TGTGCCAGCAGCGGACCCACAGGGGTCTATGGCTACACCTTC; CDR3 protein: CASSGPTGVYGYTF
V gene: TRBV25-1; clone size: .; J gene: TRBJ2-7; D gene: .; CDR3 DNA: TGTGCCAGCAGTGAATGGGGCAGACCCGAGCAGTACTTC; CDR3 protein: CASSEWGRPEQYF
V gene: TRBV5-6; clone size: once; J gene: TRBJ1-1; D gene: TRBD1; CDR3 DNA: TGTGCCAGCAGTCGCCAAGGACAGGGGAAGAACACTGAAGCTTTCTTT; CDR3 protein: CASSRQGQGKNTEAFF
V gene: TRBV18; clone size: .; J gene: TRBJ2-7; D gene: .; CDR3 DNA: TGTGCCAGCTCACCGTACCGGGACACCTACGAGCAGTACTTC; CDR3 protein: CASSPYRDTYEQYF
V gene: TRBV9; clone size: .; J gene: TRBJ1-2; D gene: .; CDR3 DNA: TGTGCCAGCAGCGTAACAGGACGCTACACCTTC; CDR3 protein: CASSVTGRYTF
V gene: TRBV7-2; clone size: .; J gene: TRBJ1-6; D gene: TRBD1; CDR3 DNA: TGTGCCAGCAGCCAGGGACAGGGGTTTTGGTCACCCCTCCACTTT; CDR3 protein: CASSQGQGFWSPLHF
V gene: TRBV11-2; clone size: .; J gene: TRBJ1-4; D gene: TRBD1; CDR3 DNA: TGTGCCAGCAGCACGCGACAGGGGGCGAATGAAAAACTGTTTTTT; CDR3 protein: CASSTRQGANEKLFF
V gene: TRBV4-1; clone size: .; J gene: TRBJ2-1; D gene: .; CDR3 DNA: TGCGCCAGCAGCCAAGAGACGTACAGGGTTAGCTCCTACAATGAGCAGTTCTTC; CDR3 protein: CASSQETYRVSSYNEQFF
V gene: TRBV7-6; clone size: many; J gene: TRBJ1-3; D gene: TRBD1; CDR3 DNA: TGTGCCAGCAGCTCGGGACAGGCTGTAAACACCATATATTTT; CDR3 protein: CASSSGQAVNTIYF
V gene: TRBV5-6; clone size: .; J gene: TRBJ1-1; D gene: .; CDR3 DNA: TGTGCCAGCAGCTTTTTCAGGATGAACACTGAAGCTTTCTTT; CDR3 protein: CASSFFRMNTEAFF
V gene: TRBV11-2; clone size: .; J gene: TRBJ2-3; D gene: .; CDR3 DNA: TGTGCCAGCAGCTTCGGTAGGAGGGCGAAGACAGATACGCAGTATTTT; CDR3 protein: CASSFGRRAKTDTQYF
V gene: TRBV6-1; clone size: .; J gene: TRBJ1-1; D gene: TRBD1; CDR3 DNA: TGTGCCAGCAGCGGACAGGGGTACGGTACCACTGAAGCTTTCTTT; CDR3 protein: CASSGQGYGTTEAFF
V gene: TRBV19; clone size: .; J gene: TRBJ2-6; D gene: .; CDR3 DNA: TGTGCCACCTTCTATCGAGCTTCTGGGGCCAACGTCCTGACTTTC; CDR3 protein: CATFYRASGANVLTF
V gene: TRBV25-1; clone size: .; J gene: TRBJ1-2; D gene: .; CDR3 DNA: TGTGCCAGCAGTGAATCTACACGAAACTATGGCTACACCTTC; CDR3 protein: CASSESTRNYGYTF
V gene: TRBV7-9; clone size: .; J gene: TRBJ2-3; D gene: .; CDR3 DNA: TGTGCCAGCAGCCCCAACCCCTTACCAGATACGCAGTATTTT; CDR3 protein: CASSPNPLPDTQYF
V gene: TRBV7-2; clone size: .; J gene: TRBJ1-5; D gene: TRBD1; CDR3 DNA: TGTGCCAGCAGCTCGGGACAGGGGAATCAGCCCCAGCATTTT; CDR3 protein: CASSSGQGNQPQHF
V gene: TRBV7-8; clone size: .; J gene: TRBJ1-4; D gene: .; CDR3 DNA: TGTGCCAGCAGCTTACGCCGTTTATCAGGAGGTTCAACTAATGAAAAACTGTTTTTT; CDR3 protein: CASSLRRLSGGSTNEKLFF
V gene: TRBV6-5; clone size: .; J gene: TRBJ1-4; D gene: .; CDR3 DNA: TGTGCCAGCAGCTTACGGATTCAACGTGAAAAACTGTTTTTT; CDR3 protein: CASSLRIQREKLFF
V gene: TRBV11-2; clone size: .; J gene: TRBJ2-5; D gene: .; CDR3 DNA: TGTGCCAGCAGCTTCGGCAGGGACCAAGAGACCCAGTACTTC; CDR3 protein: CASSFGRDQETQYF
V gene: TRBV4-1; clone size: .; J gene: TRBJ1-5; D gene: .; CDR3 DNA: TGCGCCAGCAGCCAAGATCGGCAACAGCCCCAGCATTTT; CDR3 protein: CASSQDRQQPQHF
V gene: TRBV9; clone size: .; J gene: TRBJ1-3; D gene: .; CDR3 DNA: TGTGCCAGCAGCAAGGGGTTCGGAAACACCATATATTTT; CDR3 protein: CASSKGFGNTIYF
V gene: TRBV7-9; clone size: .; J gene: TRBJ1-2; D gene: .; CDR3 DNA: TGTGCCAGCAGCTTATCGGTCGAGGTCGGGGGTGGCTACACCTTC; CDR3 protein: CASSLSVEVGGGYTF
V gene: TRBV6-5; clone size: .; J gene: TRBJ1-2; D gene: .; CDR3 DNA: TGTGCCAGCAGTAAAGACAGACCCTATGGCTACACCTTC; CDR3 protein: CASSKDRPYGYTF
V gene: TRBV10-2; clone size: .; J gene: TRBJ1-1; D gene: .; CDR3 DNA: TGCGCCAGCAGGGTGACGGGGACTGAAGCTTTCTTT; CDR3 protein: CASRVTGTEAFF